This T cell receptor beta chain originates from a study of T cell responses to AZD1222 COVID-19 vaccine. Produced via immunoSEQ multiplex PCR; TCRdb's table is partial and in-frame only. Among 150,000 to 200,000 clones listed, roughly 90% were seen once. With regard to this clone: Its antigen is unidentified.

Findings of the study overall: Breadth and depth of Spike-specific TCRs rose after two AZD1222 doses.

V was cut by 0 bases and J by 0 bases, with 10 bases left in between. Germline CDR1 SGHNT, CDR2 YYREEE (reference sequence). This CDR3 has 16 residues. The TCR comes from an adult who received the AZD1222 COVID-19 vaccine. This chain connects TRBV5-4 to TRBJ2-1; D is possibly TRBD1 or TRBD2 (5 bases each). The material sequenced was peripheral blood, taken 28 days after the second AZD1222 dose. The CDR3 bases are TGTGCCAGCAGCTTGGGGGGGTCTAGCTCCTACAATGAGCAGTTCTTC. Its translation is CASSLGGSSSYNEQFF.